This T cell receptor (beta chain) was retrieved from a study of glioma-infiltrating T cells (dated by TCRdb to the mid-2010s). About the study as a whole: Sequencing of TCR alpha- and beta-chain repertoires was performed on glioma tissue, on non-neoplastic brain tissue, and on matched peripheral blood mononuclear cells. The paired cohort comprised three low-grade glioma patients, roughly 8 primary glioblastoma patients and three non-glioma patients contributing non-neoplastic brain tissue. To measure how far tissue and blood T-cell populations diverged, each tissue-infiltrating repertoire was compared against the peripheral blood repertoire of the same patient.

In regard to this clonotype: This receptor's antigen is unknown. Base qualities are not at hand, and no much larger clone is one base apart.

TCR alpha and beta CDR3 regions were amplified with the iRepertoire nested amplicon-rescue multiplex PCR (arm-PCR) platform from RNA. The input for one-step reverse transcription and amplification was roughly 95-450 ng of either tissue mRNA or PBMC total RNA. Following bead purification, Illumina adapters were added by a secondary multiplex PCR, and the libraries were gel-purified between 200 and 400 bp. Internal 6-nucleotide barcodes were carried by the libraries and were used for demultiplexing. Sequencing of libraries was performed on an Illumina MiSeq with 2x220 or 2x250 nucleotide paired-end reads. As for how the authors treated the data: FLASH 1.2.11 was used to merge paired reads, and BWA-MEM then aligned the reads to the GRCh37 human genome before TRA and TRB reads were extracted. For V and J assignment, an IMGT-derived reference of cassette sequences and CDR3 motifs that included pseudogenes was used. Reads were translated in three frames, and productive CDR3s were defined by a C…FGXG motif without stop codons. Clonotypes were defined as unique combinations of V-J cassette pair and CDR3 amino acid sequence. Reads were filtered by Hamming distance, thresholded by each sample's sequence error rate in mapped regions. TCRdb reran the public reads through fastp at Q25 and MiXCR, keeping productive beta chains. Each record represents a unique CDR3 protein, reported with the most common genes and DNA among its rows. Clone size and V and J calls follow TCRdb, not the original study. The sample data list approximately 110,000 distinct CDR3 sequences, and 20% to 25% of these were observed just once. Nearly 15% of the sample is in the top ten clones.

V lost 8 bases and J lost 5 bases, and the count of bases not matched to a germline gene is 7. The CDR1 and CDR2 encoded by the germline V gene are ENHRY and SYGVKD. The cysteine opens and the phenylalanine closes a CDR3 of 14 amino acids. Just CDR3 DNA is preserved here, 42 bases in frame from base 1. What the study reported, not specific to this receptor: The group comparisons were based on small numbers of patients: three non-neoplastic, three low-grade glioma and roughly eight glioblastoma patients. VJ-independent divergence between tissue and blood was found to be below expectation in non-neoplastic patients but above expectation in all gliomas, particularly low-grade gliomas. Very few CDR3 sequences were shared between tissue and blood, attributed to high CDR3 diversity and limited sampling.

This clonotype was obtained from a human donor with low-grade glioma or glioblastoma, undergoing nonglioma brain surgery, or in good health (not recorded which). The sequence links TRBV10-3 to TRBJ2-2; 8 bases in between match TRBD1. The sample comprised glioma tissue, nonneoplastic brain tissue, or PBMCs (not recorded which). CDR3 sequence: CAIRDRSETGELFF. In nucleotides, the sequence is TGTGCCATCCGGGACAGGTCTGAGACCGGGGAGCTGTTTTTT.